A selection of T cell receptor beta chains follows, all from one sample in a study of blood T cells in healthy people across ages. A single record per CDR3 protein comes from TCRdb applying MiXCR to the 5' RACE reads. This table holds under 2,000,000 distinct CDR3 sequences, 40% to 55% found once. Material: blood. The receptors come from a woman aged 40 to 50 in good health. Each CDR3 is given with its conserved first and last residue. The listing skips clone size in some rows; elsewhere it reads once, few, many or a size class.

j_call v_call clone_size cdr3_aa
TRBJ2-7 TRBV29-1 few CSVDLTGSSYEQYF
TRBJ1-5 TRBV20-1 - CSARDKAGPQPQHF
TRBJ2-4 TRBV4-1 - CASSHTELAKNIQYF
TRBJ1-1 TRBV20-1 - CSARDPLQGMGAEAFF
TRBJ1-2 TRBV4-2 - CASSQDARQGKGYTF
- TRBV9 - CASSGGVGWGETQYF
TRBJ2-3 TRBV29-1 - CSVERMGTQYF
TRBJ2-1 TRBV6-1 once CASSVAPGYNEQFF
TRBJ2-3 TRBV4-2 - CASSQDGTSGGDTQYF
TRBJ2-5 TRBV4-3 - CASSQAPRLEETQYF
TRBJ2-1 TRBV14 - CASSQATGFSYNEQFF
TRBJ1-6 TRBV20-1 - CSASGGQTNNSPLHF
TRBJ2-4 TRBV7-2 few CASSHPDRGLDIQYF
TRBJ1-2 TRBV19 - CASSFGGDLGNYGYTF
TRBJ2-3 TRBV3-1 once CASSPVGAGGPTDTQYF
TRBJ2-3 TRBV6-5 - CASSSHVAGAEDTQYF
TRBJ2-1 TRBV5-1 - CASSPGTSGGAYNEQFF
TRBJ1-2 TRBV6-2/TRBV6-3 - CASSRGGILNYGYTF
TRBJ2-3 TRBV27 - CASTLGGITDTQYF
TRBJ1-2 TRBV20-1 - CSARDHGSAFGSYTF
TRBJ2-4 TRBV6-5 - CASSYSGGRDIQYF
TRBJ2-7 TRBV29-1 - CSVDSGTGSYEQYF
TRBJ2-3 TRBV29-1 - CSVDQWGDTQYF
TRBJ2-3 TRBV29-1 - CSVAGGFGGGVADTQYF
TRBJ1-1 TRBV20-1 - CSAPLGQARYTEAFF
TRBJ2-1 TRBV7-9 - CASSFRVLGGNEQFF
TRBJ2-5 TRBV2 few CASTRDRTETQYF
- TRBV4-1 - CASSHSASSYNEQYF
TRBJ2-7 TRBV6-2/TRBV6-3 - CASSLQTGPLEQYF
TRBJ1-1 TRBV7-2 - CASSLVTAIGGQGNTEAFF
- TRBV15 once CATSSDRGVYNEQYF
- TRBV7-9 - CAGSFLLRGFHEQYF
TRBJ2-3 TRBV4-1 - CASSPLEVVGTDTQYF
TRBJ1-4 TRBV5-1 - CASSLTISDEKLFF
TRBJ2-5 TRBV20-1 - CSARAAAPLALKLETQYF
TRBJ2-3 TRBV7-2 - CASSSPSGGGGDTQYF
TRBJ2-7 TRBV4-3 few CASRTGQTEPNYEQYF
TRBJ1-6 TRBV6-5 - CASSYSRTGTGAFNSPLHF
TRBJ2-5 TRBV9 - CASSVLPGQETQYF
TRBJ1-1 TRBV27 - CASSPSAGWTEAFF